The 30 T cell receptor beta chains presented below share a single source sample, sequenced in a study of cytotoxic CD8 clonotypes in ibrutinib-treated CLL. This table comes from immunoSEQ multiplex PCR, and its TCRdb copy is limited to in-frame clones, with some not included. This sample yields roughly 100,000 clones, of which around 73% are seen a single time; 32% belongs to the top ten. The sample consisted of PBMCs, taken after 12 months of ibrutinib treatment. The receptors shown here come from a human donor with chronic lymphocytic leukemia.

This chain links TRBV6-6 with TRBJ2-7; TRBD2 aligns across 8 bases. The length of the CDR3 is 16 residues. The J segment lost 5 bases and the V segment lost 5 bases, leaving 14 bases of the junction unmatched. The germline V gene encodes CDR1 MNHNY and CDR2 SVGAGI (reference sequence). As DNA, the CDR3 is TGTGCCAGCAGTCTCGAAAGGGCGGGGGGCACCCACGAGCAGTACTTC. It yields the protein CASSLERAGGTHEQYF.

This chain joins TRBV6-1 and TRBJ2-5; perhaps TRBD1 as D (5 bases). The length of the CDR3 is 14 residues. Germline lookup yields CDR1 MNHNS and CDR2 SASEGT. V was shortened by 6 bases and J by 9 bases, with 20 bases between the two germline ends. The CDR3 DNA is TGTGCCAGCAGCCCAGAGGCCCCACTCAGGGCCCAGTACTTC. Protein sequence: CASSPEAPLRAQYF.

V is TRBV30 and J is TRBJ1-3, with TRBD1 as a possible D gene (5 bases). The length of the CDR3 is 15 residues. Germline V gives CDR1 GTSNPN, CDR2 SVGIG (reference sequence). V was pared by 0 bases and J by 0 bases, with 9 bases between. The CDR3 region is CAWSVQGTSGNTIYF. The CDR3 coding sequence is TGTGCCTGGAGTGTACAAGGGACCTCTGGAAACACCATATATTTT.

This clone has a single count. This rearrangement joins TRBV6-5 to TRBJ2-5, with 13 positions matching TRBD2. The CDR3 runs 14 residues. With V trimmed by 2 bases and J by 9 bases, 3 bases remained unmatched. CDR1 is MNHEY and CDR2 is SVGAGI in the germline V gene. CDR3 amino acids: CASSYPGLAGAQYF. In nucleotides, the CDR3 is TGTGCCAGCAGTTACCCCGGACTAGCGGGGGCCCAGTACTTC.

V usage is TRBV19 and J usage is TRBJ2-5, with D maybe TRBD2 (5 bases). The CDR3 has 15 residues. Germline V lookup: CDR1 LNHDA, CDR2 SQIVND (reference sequence). The V gene lost 5 bases and the J gene lost 5 bases, with 18 bases spanning the gap. CDR3 loop: CASSLFFGAEETQYF. The DNA for the CDR3 is TGTGCCAGTAGTCTATTCTTCGGAGCGGAGGAGACCCAGTACTTC.

The chain has TRBV5-4 and TRBJ2-5; D is undetermined. CDR1 and CDR2 from the germline V gene are SGHNT and YYREEE (reference sequence). V was pared by 2 bases and J by 11 bases, with 16 bases between. CDR3 length: 13 residues. The CDR3 reads CASSFPRAVRQYF. The CDR3 DNA sequence: TGTGCCAGCAGCTTTCCCCGGGCGGTTAGGCAGTACTTC.

This chain uses TRBV10-2 with TRBJ1-6; 8 nucleotides align to TRBD1. J was trimmed by 0 bases and V by 4 bases; bases with no gene match: 5. CDR3 size: 17 residues. The germline V gene has CDR1 WSHSY and CDR2 SAAADI. The CDR3 reads CASSVGQVGSYNSPLHF. Here the CDR3 DNA reads TGCGCCAGCAGTGTGGGACAGGTCGGCTCCTATAATTCACCCCTCCACTTT.

The genes are TRBV7-9 and TRBJ2-2; 8 bases map to TRBD1. Germline CDR1 SEHNR, CDR2 FQNEAQ (reference sequence). CDR3 size: 15 residues. Trimming took 3 bases from V and 7 from J; bases not matched to a gene: 7. CDR3 protein: CASSLLDRVGGELFF. CDR3 in DNA: TGTGCCAGCAGCTTGCTGGACAGGGTCGGCGGGGAGCTGTTTTTT.

The chain carries TRBV19 and TRBJ2-2; maybe TRBD2 (6 bases). V lost 2 bases, J lost 0 bases, and 10 bases lay in between. The CDR3 length is 16 residues. Germline V gene lookup returns CDR1 LNHDA and CDR2 SQIVND (reference sequence). DNA for the CDR3: TGTGCCAGTAGTATAAGGAGGGAACCGAACACCGGGGAGCTGTTTTTT. It encodes CASSIRREPNTGELFF. Combining the CDR3 with reference TRBV19 and TRBJ2-2 gives the whole variable domain DGGITQSPKYLFRKEGQNVTLSCEQNLNHDAMYWYRQDPGQGLRLIYYSQIVNDFQKGDIAEGYSVSREKKESFPLTVTSAQKNPTAFYLCASSIRREPNTGELFFGEGSRLTVL.

The chain joins TRBV6-6 to TRBJ2-7; D call uncertain. CDR3 length equals 11 residues. Between the trimmed V and J ends, which lost 2 bases and 7 bases, there was a span of 6 bases. Germline CDR1 and CDR2: MNHNY and SVGAGI (reference sequence). Written as DNA, the CDR3 is TGTGCCAGCAGTTACAGGGATGAGCAGTACTTC. Its translation: CASSYRDEQYF.

The chain has TRBV5-5 and TRBJ2-2, with a tentative D call TRBD2 (5 bases). The CDR3 consists of 16 residues. V lost 0 bases and J 2 bases, leaving 11 bases between the germline ends. Germline V gene sequence: CDR1 SGHKS, CDR2 YYEKEE (reference sequence). The CDR3, as DNA: TGTGCCAGCAGCTTGGCCGCTAGCCCAAACACCGGGGAGCTGTTTTTT. Amino acid sequence: CASSLAASPNTGELFF.

The V call is TRBV29-1, the J call TRBJ2-7; no clear D. The germline V gene has CDR1 SQVTM and CDR2 ANQGSEA. Trimming removed 6 bases at V and 3 bases at J, with 9 bases between. The CDR3 extends over 11 amino acids. The CDR3 DNA reads TGCAGCGTCCAACTTTACTACGAGCAGTACTTC. Protein sequence: CSVQLYYEQYF.

The V and J genes are TRBV5-1 and TRBJ1-1; D remains unclear. Germline V gives CDR1 SGHRS, CDR2 YFSETQ. Deletions cut 1 base from V and 1 base from J, with 5 bases between. The CDR3 extends over 13 amino acids. The CDR3 DNA sequence: TGCGCCAGCAGCTTGATCTGGAACACTGAAGCTTTCTTT. Translating it yields CASSLIWNTEAFF.

This clone occurred a few times. This sequence joins TRBV19 and TRBJ1-2; no clear D gene. The CDR3 sequence is 12 residues long. From germline, CDR1 is LNHDA and CDR2 SQIVND (reference sequence). V lost 5 bases and J 4 bases, leaving 8 bases between the germline ends. CDR3 in DNA: TGTGCCAGTAGTCTGGGCGGCTATGGCTACACCTTC. Encoded protein: CASSLGGYGYTF.

The V and J genes are TRBV4-1 and TRBJ2-3; no reliable D call. The V end lost 0 bases, the J end lost 0 bases, and 13 bases lay between the germline ends. Germline assignment: CDR1 MGHRA and CDR2 YSYEKL. The CDR3 runs to 17 residues. Here the CDR3 DNA reads TGCGCCAGCAGCCAAGATAATGTGGGTACTAGCACAGATACGCAGTATTTT. Translation gives CASSQDNVGTSTDTQYF.

The chain combines TRBV19 with TRBJ1-1; perhaps TRBD1 as D (6 bases). The germline gives CDR1 LNHDA, CDR2 SQIVND (reference sequence). This CDR3 has 16 residues. The V gene lost 2 bases and the J gene lost 3 bases, with 16 bases spanning the gap. The CDR3: CASSITPPGEDTEAFF. The DNA for the CDR3 is TGTGCCAGTAGTATAACCCCGCCAGGGGAGGACACTGAAGCTTTCTTT.

The CDR3 coding sequence is TGTGCCAGCAGCCTTGTACAAAGTATGGGGGGCTATAATTCACCCCTCCACTTT. Its protein product is CASSLVQSMGGYNSPLHF. The rearrangement uses TRBV7-2 and TRBJ1-6, with a weak D call TRBD1 (5 bases). Germline assignment: CDR1 SGHTA and CDR2 FQGNSA. The length of the CDR3 is 18 residues. Trimming pared 5 bases from V and 3 bases from J, leaving 20 bases between.

The rearrangement links TRBV11-3 to TRBJ1-6; the D is unclear. Trimming stripped 6 bases from V and 8 bases from J, with 11 bases between. In germline, CDR1 is SGHNT, CDR2 YENEEA. This CDR3 has 13 residues. The DNA of the CDR3 is TGTGCCAGCAGTTCAATTCAGGATTCACCCCTCCACTTT. As protein: CASSSIQDSPLHF.

This clone was detected only a few times. The rearrangement links TRBV7-2 to TRBJ2-1; D is unresolved. The CDR3 extends over 13 amino acids. Germline V lookup: CDR1 SGHTA, CDR2 FQGNSA. The V end lost 7 bases, the J end lost 9 bases, and 16 bases lay between the germline ends. The CDR3 reads CASTSPALGEQFF. The CDR3 DNA reads as TGTGCCAGCACCAGCCCCGCGCTTGGTGAGCAGTTCTTC.

This clone was detected a few times. The chain is built from TRBV19 and TRBJ1-5, with D perhaps matching TRBD1 (6 bases). Germline-derived CDR1 and CDR2 are LNHDA and SQIVND (reference sequence). The CDR3 length is 13 residues. V lost 3 bases and J lost 7, with 10 bases in between. The DNA for the CDR3 is TGTGCCAGTAGTATGGTACAGGGCCAGCCCCAGCATTTT. Encoded protein: CASSMVQGQPQHF.

This clone has more than one count but fewer than ten. This sequence joins TRBV5-6 and TRBJ2-7; 7 bases are a match to TRBD1. The CDR3 runs 15 residues. Germline lookup yields CDR1 SGHDT and CDR2 YYEEEE. J was trimmed by 0 bases and V by 4 bases; bases with no gene match: 7. The CDR3: CASSLGQVYSYEQYF. The CDR3 DNA sequence: TGTGCCAGCAGCCTCGGACAGGTATACTCCTACGAGCAGTACTTC.

The V and J genes are TRBV9 and TRBJ1-5, with D perhaps matching TRBD1 (5 bases). Trimming pared 0 bases from V and 0 bases from J, leaving 13 bases between. Germline V gives CDR1 SGDLS, CDR2 YYNGEE. The CDR3 contains 17 residues. The CDR3 sequence is CASSVAGSVYSNQPQHF. In DNA, the CDR3 is TGTGCCAGCAGCGTAGCAGGGTCCGTCTATAGCAATCAGCCCCAGCATTTT.

The rearrangement joins TRBV7-3 to TRBJ2-1; D could derive from TRBD1 or TRBD2 (5 bases each). CDR1 and CDR2 (germline): SGHTA, FQGTGA. V was trimmed by 7 bases and J by 6 bases, leaving 13 bases between them. This CDR3 region has 13 residues. The CDR3: CASTRGNVNEQFF. CDR3 bases: TGTGCCAGCACCCGGGGCAACGTCAATGAGCAGTTCTTC.

The chain carries TRBV10-3 and TRBJ1-6; TRBD1 matches 7 bases. Germline V gene sequence: CDR1 ENHRY, CDR2 SYGVKD. CDR3 length: 14 amino acids. Losses at the gene ends were 0 bases for V and 9 bases for J; bases not matched to a gene: 2. CDR3 protein: CAISESGGGSPLHF. The CDR3 nucleotides read TGTGCCATCAGTGAGTCAGGGGGCGGTTCACCCCTCCACTTT.

The rearrangement uses TRBV4-2 and TRBJ2-7; possible D gene TRBD2, 7 bases. The germline gives CDR1 LGHNA, CDR2 YNFKEQ. Trimming left V 0 bases short and J 0 bases short, with 15 bases between. The CDR3 is 17 amino acids. The CDR3 spells CASSQEDVGGPSYEQYF. The DNA for the CDR3 is TGTGCCAGCAGCCAAGAAGACGTCGGGGGGCCCTCCTACGAGCAGTACTTC.

V and J are TRBV10-1 and TRBJ1-5; D unclear. CDR1 is WNHNN and CDR2 is SYGVQD in the germline V gene (reference sequence). This CDR3 comprises 13 residues. V lost 11 bases to trimming and J lost 0 bases, with 11 bases between them. The CDR3 nucleotides read TGCGCCCCAGCGGGGTATAGCAATCAGCCCCAGCATTTT. Translated, it gives CAPAGYSNQPQHF.

V usage is TRBV18 and J usage is TRBJ2-6; the D is unclear. CDR1 and CDR2 from the germline V gene are KGHSH and LQKENI. V lost 3 bases, J lost 1 base, and 10 bases lay in between. CDR3 size: 16 residues. The chain's CDR3 is CASSPGVTSGANVLTF. DNA for the CDR3: TGTGCCAGCTCACCGGGCGTAACGTCTGGGGCCAACGTCCTGACTTTC.

The J gene is TRBJ1-2, the V gene TRBV6-5; a possible D gene is TRBD1 (5 bases). In germline, CDR1 is MNHEY, CDR2 SVGAGI. This CDR3 contains 14 residues. V lost 5 bases to trimming and J lost 1 base, with 11 bases between them. This CDR3 reads CASSPVGVNYGYTF. CDR3 coding DNA: TGTGCCAGCAGTCCGGTGGGGGTTAACTATGGCTACACCTTC.

This sequence joins TRBV19 and TRBJ1-1; 7 nucleotides match TRBD1. This CDR3 contains 14 residues. The germline CDR1 and CDR2 sequences are LNHDA and SQIVND (reference sequence). Trimming cost V 6 bases and J 3 bases; bases outside gene matches: 7. The CDR3 DNA is TGTGCCAGTAGAGTGACAGGGCGCGACACTGAAGCTTTCTTT. It specifies CASRVTGRDTEAFF. The full variable domain, in which reference TRBV19 and TRBJ1-1 provide the parts outside the CDR3, is DGGITQSPKYLFRKEGQNVTLSCEQNLNHDAMYWYRQDPGQGLRLIYYSQIVNDFQKGDIAEGYSVSREKKESFPLTVTSAQKNPTAFYLCASRVTGRDTEAFFGQGTRLTVV.

This clone was found a few times. V is TRBV6-1 and J is TRBJ2-7; 7 bases line up with TRBD2. V was clipped by 6 bases and J by 2 bases; unmatched bases: 10. In germline, CDR1 is MNHNS, CDR2 SASEGT. The length of the CDR3 is 15 residues. CDR3: CASRVRLAEAYEQYF. The CDR3 DNA is TGTGCCAGCAGGGTCAGGCTAGCGGAGGCCTACGAGCAGTACTTC.